This record concerns one T cell receptor (beta chain) sequence. These data originate in a study of blood T cell repertoires in COVID-19. The V and J ends lost 4 bases and 5 bases, in that order; junction bases with no gene match: 12. From germline, CDR1 is SGDLS and CDR2 YYNGEE. The CDR3 runs 18 residues. The assay was immunoSEQ multiplex PCR, and TCRdb's table has in-frame clones only and misses some. The table lists around 210,000 clones, 85% to 90% of them singletons, with around 1.4% in the top ten. The chain carries TRBV9 and TRBJ2-5, with 15 nucleotides matching TRBD2. Sequenced material: peripheral blood. The clonotype comes from a man aged 18-30 years with active or convalescent COVID-19. CDR3 amino acids: CASSPDWTSGRAAETQYF. The CDR3 coding sequence is TGTGCCAGCAGCCCGGATTGGACTAGCGGGAGGGCCGCGGAGACCCAGTACTTC. The full variable domain, in which reference TRBV9 and TRBJ2-5 provide the parts outside the CDR3, is DSGVTQTPKHLITATGQRVTLRCSPRSGDLSVYWYQQSLDQGLQFLIQYYNGEERAKGNILERFSAQQFPDLHSELNLSSLELGDSALYFCASSPDWTSGRAAETQYFGPGTRLLVL.